The 21 T cell receptor beta chains reported below all come from one sample, sequenced in a study of blood T cell repertoires in COVID-19. TCRdb's copy holds only in-frame clones and misses some; the assay was immunoSEQ multiplex PCR. The data show about 140,000 clones, approximately 88% seen once. The sample was peripheral blood. The receptors derive from a man in his sixties with active or convalescent COVID-19.

The chain joins TRBV10-3 to TRBJ2-1, with TRBD2 matching over 10 bases. Germline V CDR1 and CDR2: ENHRY, SYGVKD. J was trimmed by 13 bases and V by 0 bases; bases with no gene match: 12. This CDR3 has 16 amino acids. CDR3 DNA sequence: TGTGCCATCAGTGAGTCGCCAGCGGGAGGGCCCCAGGGTCAGTTCTTC. Translated: CAISESPAGGPQGQFF.

The rearrangement joins TRBV7-3 to TRBJ2-3, with TRBD2 matching 8 bases. Per germline, CDR1 SGHTA and CDR2 FQGTGA. The CDR3 sequence is 16 residues long. Trimming took 5 bases from V and 3 from J; bases not matched to a gene: 10. The DNA for the CDR3 is TGTGCCAGCAGCCAGCTCGGCGGGGGGAAGACAGATACGCAGTATTTT. Translated: CASSQLGGGKTDTQYF. Supplemented by reference TRBV7-3 and TRBJ2-3, the full variable domain reads GAGVSQTPSNKVTEKGKYVELRCDPISGHTALYWYRQSLGQGPEFLIYFQGTGAADDSGLPNDRFFAVRPEGSVSTLKIQRTERGDSAVYLCASSQLGGGKTDTQYFGPGTRLTVL.

The chain links TRBV10-3 to TRBJ2-7; 7 bases match TRBD2. The CDR3 is made up of 13 amino acids. After removal of 6 bases from V and 0 bases from J, the junction contained 2 bases not matched to a gene. Germline lookup yields CDR1 ENHRY and CDR2 SYGVKD. The DNA for the CDR3 is TGTGCCATCAGAGAGCGGGACTCCTACGAGCAGTACTTC. Translating gives CAIRERDSYEQYF.

The J gene is TRBJ1-2, the V gene TRBV28, with D maybe TRBD1 (6 bases). V was trimmed by 5 bases and J by 4 bases, leaving 17 bases between them. CDR1 MDHEN and CDR2 SYDVKM come from the germline V gene. The CDR3 is made up of 15 amino acids. For the CDR3, the DNA is TGTGCCAGCAGTCCCTCCAGTGTGGGGGCCTATGGCTACACCTTC. Its translation: CASSPSSVGAYGYTF.

The chain is built from TRBV5-1 and TRBJ2-5; TRBD1 matches at 7 bases. The CDR3 has 18 residues. CDR1 is SGHRS and CDR2 is YFSETQ in the germline V gene. After removal of 0 bases from V and 2 bases from J, the junction contained 13 bases not matched to a gene. The CDR3 nucleotides are TGCGCCAGCAGCTTGGCCCCACTCACAGGGGCCGGACAAGAGACCCAGTACTTC. Translated: CASSLAPLTGAGQETQYF.

The rearrangement joins TRBV5-6 to TRBJ1-5, with 11 bases identical to TRBD1. The ends lost 4 bases at V and 6 bases at J; junction bases unmatched: 9. The CDR3 runs to 16 residues. In germline, CDR1 is SGHDT, CDR2 YYEEEE. CDR3 in amino acids: CASSIYRTGGFQPQHF. The CDR3 bases are TGTGCCAGCAGCATATACCGGACAGGGGGCTTTCAGCCCCAGCATTTT.

The chain couples TRBV5-6 to TRBJ1-1, with TRBD1 matching over 7 bases. CDR3 length equals 15 residues. V lost 0 bases to trimming and J lost 1 base; unmatched junction nucleotides: 3. CDR1 is SGHDT and CDR2 is YYEEEE in the germline V gene. The CDR3 region has the DNA TGTGCCAGCAGCTTGGCCGGGGACAGGAACACTGAAGCTTTCTTT. It is translated as CASSLAGDRNTEAFF.

Worth noting for this clone: The sample carries other DNA sequences with the same CDR3. The J gene is TRBJ1-5, the V gene TRBV6-5; tentative D call: TRBD1 (5 bases). V was shortened by 4 bases and J by 0 bases, with 7 bases between the two germline ends. The CDR3 consists of 14 residues. Germline loops: CDR1 MNHEY, CDR2 SVGAGI. For the CDR3, the DNA is TGTGCCAGCAGTTCGACAGTTAGCAATCAGCCCCAGCATTTT. Translated, it gives CASSSTVSNQPQHF.

The J gene is TRBJ2-1, the V gene TRBV5-1; 11 positions match TRBD2. The V gene's germline CDR1 is SGHRS and CDR2 YFSETQ. The CDR3 sequence is 16 residues long. V was clipped by 2 bases and J by 9 bases; unmatched bases: 10. The CDR3 loop is CASSFLAGGRESEQFF. The CDR3 region has the DNA TGCGCCAGCAGCTTTCTAGCGGGAGGAAGAGAGAGTGAGCAGTTCTTC.

The J gene is TRBJ2-7, the V gene TRBV29-1, with a possible D match to TRBD2 (6 bases). The CDR3 has 11 residues. Germline V gene lookup returns CDR1 SQVTM and CDR2 ANQGSEA. Trimming took 4 bases from V and 4 from J, leaving 8 bases between them. This CDR3 is CSVVGTYEQYF. CDR3 sequence (DNA): TGCAGCGTTGTGGGGACTTACGAGCAGTACTTC.

The V and J genes are TRBV6-1 and TRBJ2-7; unclear D gene. Between the trimmed V and J ends, which lost 1 base and 3 bases, there was a span of 10 bases. There are 14 residues in the CDR3. Germline loops: CDR1 MNHNS, CDR2 SASEGT. The CDR3 coding sequence is TGTGCCAGCAGTGAAGGCGATTCCCGCTACGAGCAGTACTTC. This sequence encodes CASSEGDSRYEQYF.

V gene TRBV28 combines with J gene TRBJ1-2; 7 bases are a match to TRBD1. The CDR3 is 14 residues long. V was clipped by 6 bases and J by 5 bases; unmatched bases: 9. Germline V gene sequence: CDR1 MDHEN, CDR2 SYDVKM. For the CDR3, the DNA is TGTGCCAGCAGCCGCGACAGGGTTGGTTATGGCTACACCTTC. Encoded protein: CASSRDRVGYGYTF.

This rearrangement joins TRBV18 to TRBJ2-3, with D perhaps TRBD2 (6 bases). This CDR3 region has 14 residues. Germline CDR1 KGHSH, CDR2 LQKENI. The V end lost 4 bases, the J end lost 2 bases, and 10 bases lay between the germline ends. In nucleotides, the CDR3 is TGTGCCAGCTCACTGGGCGGGATCACAGATACGCAGTATTTT. Protein sequence: CASSLGGITDTQYF. Combining the CDR3 with reference TRBV18 and TRBJ2-3 gives the whole variable domain NAGVMQNPRHLVRRRGQEARLRCSPMKGHSHVYWYRQLPEEGLKFMVYLQKENIIDESGMPKERFSAEFPKEGPSILRIQQVVRGDSAAYFCASSLGGITDTQYFGPGTRLTVL.

V usage is TRBV7-6 and J usage is TRBJ1-4; no clear D gene. V was pared by 3 bases and J by 7 bases, with 12 bases between. The CDR3 runs 14 residues. From germline, CDR1 is SGHVS and CDR2 FNYEAQ. The DNA for the CDR3 is TGTGCCAGCAGCTTGTATCAAGGAGGTGAAAAACTGTTTTTT. Translating it yields CASSLYQGGEKLFF. Full variable domain (remainder filled in from reference TRBV7-6 and TRBJ1-4): GAGVSQSPRYKVTKRGQDVALRCDPISGHVSLYWYRQALGQGPEFLTYFNYEAQQDKSGLPNDRFSAERPEGSISTLTIQRTEQRDSAMYRCASSLYQGGEKLFFGSGTQLSVL.

The chain couples TRBV19 to TRBJ1-2, with D perhaps matching TRBD1 (5 bases). CDR3 length: 13 amino acids. In germline, CDR1 is LNHDA, CDR2 SQIVND (reference sequence). Trimming cost V 0 bases and J 8 bases, with 10 bases left between them. The CDR3 DNA reads TGTGCCAGTAGTATAGAGGGACTCCGGGGCTACACCTTC. It codes for CASSIEGLRGYTF.

This sequence joins TRBV6-5 and TRBJ1-2, with 7 bases fitting TRBD1. The trim removed 4 bases at V and 6 bases at J, leaving 11 bases unmatched. This CDR3 has 15 amino acids. Germline assignment: CDR1 MNHEY and CDR2 SVGAGI. DNA for the CDR3: TGTGCCAGCAGTTTAGGGGCAGGGGGACACCATGGCTACACCTTC. Protein product: CASSLGAGGHHGYTF.

The chain links TRBV18 to TRBJ2-3; D might be TRBD2 (5 bases). Trimming removed 6 bases at V and 3 bases at J, with 7 bases between. CDR1 KGHSH and CDR2 LQKENI come from the germline V gene. The CDR3 consists of 12 residues. CDR3 sequence reads: CASSSGTDTQYF. DNA of the CDR3: TGTGCCAGCTCCTCGGGAACAGATACGCAGTATTTT.

The J gene is TRBJ2-7, the V gene TRBV11-3, with TRBD1 identical over 7 bases. The ends lost 5 bases at V and 2 bases at J; junction bases unmatched: 6. The CDR3 runs 14 residues. Germline CDR1 and CDR2: SGHNT and YENEEA. The CDR3 spells CASSPGDRPYEQYF. The CDR3 DNA reads TGTGCCAGCAGCCCTGGGGACAGACCCTACGAGCAGTACTTC.

This chain connects TRBV28 to TRBJ1-5; a weak D match, TRBD1 (6 bases). The V end was cut by 5 bases, the J end by 4 bases, with 12 bases between. CDR3 length: 14 residues. Germline-derived CDR1 and CDR2 are MDHEN and SYDVKM. CDR3 in DNA: TGTGCCAGCAGTCCCTGGGACAATAATCAGCCCCAGCATTTT. As protein: CASSPWDNNQPQHF. The whole variable domain, remainder taken from reference TRBV28 and TRBJ1-5, is DVKVTQSSRYLVKRTGEKVFLECVQDMDHENMFWYRQDPGLGLRLIYFSYDVKMKEKGDIPEGYSVSREKKERFSLILESASTNQTSMYLCASSPWDNNQPQHFGDGTRLSIL.

The chain employs TRBV4-1 and TRBJ1-4; D is possibly TRBD1 (6 bases). V was clipped by 3 bases and J by 3 bases, with 14 bases between them. The CDR3 is 16 amino acids. CDR1 and CDR2 (germline): MGHRA, YSYEKL. CDR3 bases: TGCGCCAGCAGCCACGTCGACAGGACGGCTAATGAAAAACTGTTTTTT. The encoded protein is CASSHVDRTANEKLFF.

This chain connects TRBV27 to TRBJ1-2; TRBD1 matches at 7 bases. This CDR3 has 13 amino acids. Germline V gives CDR1 MNHEY, CDR2 SMNVEV (reference sequence). Trimming removed 10 bases from V and 5 bases from J; junction bases left unmatched: 10. In nucleotides, the CDR3 is TGTGCCACCCGTAGGACAGGAAAATATGGCTACACCTTC. Its translation: CATRRTGKYGYTF.